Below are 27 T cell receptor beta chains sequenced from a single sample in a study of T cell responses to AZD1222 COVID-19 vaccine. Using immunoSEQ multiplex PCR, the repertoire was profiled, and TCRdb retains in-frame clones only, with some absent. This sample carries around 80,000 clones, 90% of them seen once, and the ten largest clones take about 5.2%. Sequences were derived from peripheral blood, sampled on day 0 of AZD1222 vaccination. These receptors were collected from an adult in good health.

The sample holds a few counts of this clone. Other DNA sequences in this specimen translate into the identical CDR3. This chain's CDR3 is CASSLEQNTEAFF. The DNA of the CDR3 is TGTGCCAGCAGCTTAGAACAGAACACTGAAGCTTTCTTT. The chain joins TRBV7-6 to TRBJ1-1; D unclear. CDR1 SGHVS and CDR2 FNYEAQ come from the germline V gene. V lost 1 base and J 1 base, leaving 4 bases between the germline ends. This CDR3 has 13 amino acids.

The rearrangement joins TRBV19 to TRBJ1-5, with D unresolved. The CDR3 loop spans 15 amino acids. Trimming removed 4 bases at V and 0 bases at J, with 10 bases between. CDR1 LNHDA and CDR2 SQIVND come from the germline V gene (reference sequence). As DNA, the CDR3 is TGTGCCAGTAGTAGAGGAGAGTATAGCAATCAGCCCCAGCATTTT. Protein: CASSRGEYSNQPQHF.

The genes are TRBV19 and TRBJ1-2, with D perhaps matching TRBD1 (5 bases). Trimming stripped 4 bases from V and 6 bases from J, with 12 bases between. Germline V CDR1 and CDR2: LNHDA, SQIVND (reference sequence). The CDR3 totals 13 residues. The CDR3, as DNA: TGTGCCAGTAGTACGCTCGGGACGAATGGCTACACCTTC. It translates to CASSTLGTNGYTF.

CDR3 coding DNA: TGTGCCAGCAGCTTAGGGGCGGACACTCTGGCCCAGTACTTC. Its protein product is CASSLGADTLAQYF. The rearrangement links TRBV7-2 to TRBJ2-5, with a weak D call TRBD1 (5 bases). The CDR3 sequence is 14 residues long. Between the trimmed V and J ends, which lost 1 base and 9 bases, there was a span of 15 bases. From germline, CDR1 is SGHTA and CDR2 FQGNSA.

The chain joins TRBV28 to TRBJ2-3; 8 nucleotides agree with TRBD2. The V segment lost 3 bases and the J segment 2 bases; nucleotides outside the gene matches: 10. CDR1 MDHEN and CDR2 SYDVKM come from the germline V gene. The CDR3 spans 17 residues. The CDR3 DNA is TGTGCCAGCAGTTTTCTGCGCGGGGGGCAACTCACAGATACGCAGTATTTT. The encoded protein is CASSFLRGGQLTDTQYF.

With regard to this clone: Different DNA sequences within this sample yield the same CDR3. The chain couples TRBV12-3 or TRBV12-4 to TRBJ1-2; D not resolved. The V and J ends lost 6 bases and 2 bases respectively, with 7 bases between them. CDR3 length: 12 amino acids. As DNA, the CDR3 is TGTGCCAGCAGCCTCGGGAACTATGGCTACACCTTC. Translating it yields CASSLGNYGYTF.

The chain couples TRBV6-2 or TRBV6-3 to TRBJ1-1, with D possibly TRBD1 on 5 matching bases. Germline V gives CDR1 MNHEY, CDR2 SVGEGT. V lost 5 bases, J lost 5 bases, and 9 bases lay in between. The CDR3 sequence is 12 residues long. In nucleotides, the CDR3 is TGTGCCAGCAGTCCCCAGGGTACTGAAGCTTTCTTT. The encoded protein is CASSPQGTEAFF.

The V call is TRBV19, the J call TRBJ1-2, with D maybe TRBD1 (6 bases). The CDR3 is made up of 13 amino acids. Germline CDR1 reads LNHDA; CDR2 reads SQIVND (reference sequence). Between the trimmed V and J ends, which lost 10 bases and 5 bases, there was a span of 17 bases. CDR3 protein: CATRDNGLYGYTF. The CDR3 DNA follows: TGTGCCACCCGGGACAATGGTTTATATGGCTACACCTTC.

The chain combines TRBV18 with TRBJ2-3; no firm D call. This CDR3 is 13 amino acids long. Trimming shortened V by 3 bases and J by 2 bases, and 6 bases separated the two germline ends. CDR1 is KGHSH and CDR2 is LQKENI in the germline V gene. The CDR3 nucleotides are TGTGCCAGCTCACCGAGGATCACAGATACGCAGTATTTT. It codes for CASSPRITDTQYF.

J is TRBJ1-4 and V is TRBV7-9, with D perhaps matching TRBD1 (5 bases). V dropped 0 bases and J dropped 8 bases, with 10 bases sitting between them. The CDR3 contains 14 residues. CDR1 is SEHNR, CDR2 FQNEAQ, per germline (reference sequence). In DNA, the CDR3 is TGTGCCAGCAGCTTAGCGGGGGGTGGCGAAAAACTGTTTTTT. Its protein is CASSLAGGGEKLFF.

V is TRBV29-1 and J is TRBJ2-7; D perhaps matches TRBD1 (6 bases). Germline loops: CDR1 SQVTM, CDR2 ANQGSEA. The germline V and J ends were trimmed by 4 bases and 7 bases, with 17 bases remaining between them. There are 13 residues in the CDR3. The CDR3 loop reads CSVAENKRGEQYF. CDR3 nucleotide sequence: TGCAGCGTTGCTGAAAATAAAAGGGGGGAGCAGTACTTC.

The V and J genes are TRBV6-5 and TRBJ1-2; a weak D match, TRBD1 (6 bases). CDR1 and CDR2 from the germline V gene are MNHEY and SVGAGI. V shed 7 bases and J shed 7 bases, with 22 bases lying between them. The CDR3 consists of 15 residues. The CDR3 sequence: CASNSLGGTQLGYTF. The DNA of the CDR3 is TGTGCCAGCAATTCCCTGGGGGGGACACAGCTTGGCTACACCTTC.

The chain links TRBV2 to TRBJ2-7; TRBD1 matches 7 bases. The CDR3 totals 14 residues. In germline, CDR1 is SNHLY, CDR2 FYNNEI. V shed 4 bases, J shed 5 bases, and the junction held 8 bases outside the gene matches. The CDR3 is CASSADRSGNEQYF. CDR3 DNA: TGTGCCAGCAGTGCGGACAGGTCGGGAAACGAGCAGTACTTC.

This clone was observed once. CDR3 sequence reads: CASSRDSIRKFF. CDR3 nucleotide sequence: TGTGCCAGCAGCCGGGACAGCATTCGAAAGTTCTTC. The chain combines TRBV7-9 with TRBJ2-1; 7 bases fit TRBD1. The CDR3 extends over 12 amino acids. Trimming cost V 5 bases and J 14 bases; bases outside gene matches: 9. Looked up from germline, CDR1 is SEHNR and CDR2 is FQNEAQ (reference sequence). Looking up the rest from reference TRBV7-9 and TRBJ2-1 gives the full variable domain: DTGVSQNPRHKITKRGQNVTFRCDPISEHNRLYWYRQTLGQGPEFLTYFQNEAQLEKSRLLSDRFSAERPKGSFSTLEIQRTEQGDSAMYLCASSRDSIRKFFGPGTRLTVL.

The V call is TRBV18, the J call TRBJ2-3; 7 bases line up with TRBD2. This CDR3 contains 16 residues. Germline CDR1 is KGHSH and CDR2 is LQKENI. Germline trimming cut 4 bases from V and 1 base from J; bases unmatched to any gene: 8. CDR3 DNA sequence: TGTGCCAGCTCACTCTCCCTAGCGGTCGGCACAGATACGCAGTATTTT. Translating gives CASSLSLAVGTDTQYF. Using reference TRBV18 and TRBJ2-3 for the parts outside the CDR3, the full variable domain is NAGVMQNPRHLVRRRGQEARLRCSPMKGHSHVYWYRQLPEEGLKFMVYLQKENIIDESGMPKERFSAEFPKEGPSILRIQQVVRGDSAAYFCASSLSLAVGTDTQYFGPGTRLTVL.

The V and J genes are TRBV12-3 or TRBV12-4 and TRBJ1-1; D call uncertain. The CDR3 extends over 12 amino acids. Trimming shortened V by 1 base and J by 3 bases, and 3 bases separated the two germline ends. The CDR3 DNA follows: TGTGCCAGCAGTTTAGGGTACACTGAAGCTTTCTTT. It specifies CASSLGYTEAFF.

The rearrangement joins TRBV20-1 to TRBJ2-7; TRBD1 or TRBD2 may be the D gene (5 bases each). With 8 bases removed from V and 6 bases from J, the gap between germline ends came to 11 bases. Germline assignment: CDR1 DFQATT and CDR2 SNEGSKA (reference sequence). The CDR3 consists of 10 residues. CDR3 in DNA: TGCAGTCCCCTGGGGACCGAGCAGTACTTC. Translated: CSPLGTEQYF.

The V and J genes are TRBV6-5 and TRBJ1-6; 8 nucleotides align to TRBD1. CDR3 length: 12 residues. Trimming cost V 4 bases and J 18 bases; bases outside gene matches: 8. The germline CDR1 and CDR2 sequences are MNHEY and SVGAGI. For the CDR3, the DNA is TGTGCCAGCAGTTCCGGGACAGGTGGGGACCACTTT. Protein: CASSSGTGGDHF.

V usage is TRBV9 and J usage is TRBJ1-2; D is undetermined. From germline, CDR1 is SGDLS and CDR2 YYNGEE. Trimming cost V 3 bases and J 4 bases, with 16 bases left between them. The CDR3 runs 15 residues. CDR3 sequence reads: CASSASFTVFYGYTF. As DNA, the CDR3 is TGTGCCAGCAGCGCCTCCTTTACAGTATTCTATGGCTACACCTTC.

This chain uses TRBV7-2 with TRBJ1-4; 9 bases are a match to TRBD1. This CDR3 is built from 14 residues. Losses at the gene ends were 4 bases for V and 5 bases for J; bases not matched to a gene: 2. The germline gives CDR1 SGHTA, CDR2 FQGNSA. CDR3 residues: CASSSGQGNEKLFF. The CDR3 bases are TGTGCCAGCAGCTCGGGACAGGGCAATGAAAAACTGTTTTTT.

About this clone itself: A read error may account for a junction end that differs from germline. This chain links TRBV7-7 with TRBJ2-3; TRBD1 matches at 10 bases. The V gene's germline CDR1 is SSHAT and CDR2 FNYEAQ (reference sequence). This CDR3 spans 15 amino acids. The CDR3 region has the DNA TGTGCTAGCAGCCCGGGGACAGGGGAAGCAGATACGCAGTATTTT. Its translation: CASSPGTGEADTQYF.

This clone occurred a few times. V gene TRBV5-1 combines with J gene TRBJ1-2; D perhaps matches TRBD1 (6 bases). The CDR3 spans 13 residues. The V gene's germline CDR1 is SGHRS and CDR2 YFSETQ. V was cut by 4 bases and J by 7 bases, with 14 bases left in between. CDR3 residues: CASSDSQGPGYTF. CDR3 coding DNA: TGCGCCAGCAGCGACTCCCAGGGGCCTGGCTACACCTTC.

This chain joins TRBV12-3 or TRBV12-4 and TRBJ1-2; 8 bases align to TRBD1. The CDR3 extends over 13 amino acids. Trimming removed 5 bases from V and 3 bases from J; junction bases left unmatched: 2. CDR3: CASSPDRDYGYTF. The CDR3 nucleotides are TGTGCCAGCAGTCCGGACAGGGACTATGGCTACACCTTC.

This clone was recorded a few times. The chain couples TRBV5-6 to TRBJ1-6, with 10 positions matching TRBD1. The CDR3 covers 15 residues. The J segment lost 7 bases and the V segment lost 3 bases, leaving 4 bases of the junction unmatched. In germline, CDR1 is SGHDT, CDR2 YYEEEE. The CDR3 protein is CASSSPGQGNSPLHF. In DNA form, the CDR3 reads TGTGCCAGCAGCTCGCCGGGACAGGGGAATTCACCCCTCCACTTT.

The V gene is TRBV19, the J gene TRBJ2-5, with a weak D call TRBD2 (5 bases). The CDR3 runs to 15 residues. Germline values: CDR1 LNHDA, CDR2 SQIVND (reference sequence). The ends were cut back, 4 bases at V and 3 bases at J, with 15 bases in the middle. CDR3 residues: CASSTSSTGKETQYF. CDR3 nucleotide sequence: TGTGCCAGTAGTACATCCAGTACGGGGAAAGAGACCCAGTACTTC.

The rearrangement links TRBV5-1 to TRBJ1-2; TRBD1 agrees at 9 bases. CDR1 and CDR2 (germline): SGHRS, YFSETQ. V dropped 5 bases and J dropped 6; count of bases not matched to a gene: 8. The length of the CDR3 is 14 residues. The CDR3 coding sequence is TGCGCCAGCAGTACACCGGGACAGGGCAATGGCTACACCTTC. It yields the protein CASSTPGQGNGYTF.

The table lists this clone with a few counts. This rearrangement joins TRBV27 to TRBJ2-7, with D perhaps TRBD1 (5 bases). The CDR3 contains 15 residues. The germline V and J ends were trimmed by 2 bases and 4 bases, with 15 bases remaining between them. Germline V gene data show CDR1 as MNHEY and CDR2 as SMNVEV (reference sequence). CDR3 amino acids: CASSLPSRVIYEQYF. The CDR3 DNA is TGTGCCAGCAGTTTACCATCCAGGGTGATATACGAGCAGTACTTC.